The 18 T cell receptor beta chains presented below share a single source sample, sequenced in a study of beta chain features in type 1 diabetes. Of the isolated RNA, all was reverse transcribed, and so the sequenced material was expressed TCRB transcripts. The method was immunoSEQ multiplex PCR; TCRdb's version includes in-frame clones alone and lacks a portion of them. The sample records roughly 45,000 clones, roughly 50% being singletons. The sequenced material came from stem cell memory CD4+ T cells from blood. These TCRs come from a woman aged 25-40 years in good health.

The chain joins TRBV5-5 to TRBJ2-1; D remains unclear. Germline loops: CDR1 SGHKS, CDR2 YYEKEE (reference sequence). This CDR3 has 15 residues. V was trimmed by 4 bases and J by 0 bases, leaving 11 bases between them. The DNA of the CDR3 is TGTGCCAGCAGCCAAGATGGCGGCTCCTACAATGAGCAGTTCTTC. This encodes CASSQDGGSYNEQFF.

The chain employs TRBV28 and TRBJ2-5; no reliable D call. With the DNA end fitting TRBJ2-7 better, the J assignment may be wrong. The CDR3 extends over 11 amino acids. CDR1 is MDHEN, CDR2 SYDVKM, per germline. This CDR3 is CASSSTYEQYF. CDR3 coding DNA: TGTGCCAGCAGTTCCACCTACGAGCAGTACTTC.

V gene TRBV28 combines with J gene TRBJ2-1; 10 bases are a match to TRBD2. This CDR3 spans 18 amino acids. With V trimmed by 8 bases and J by 3 bases, 16 bases remained unmatched. Per the germline V gene, CDR1 is MDHEN and CDR2 is SYDVKM. Written as DNA, the CDR3 is TGTGCCAGCGACGGGCAGGGAGTGGGACTAGCGAACTACAATGAGCAGTTCTTC. Translation gives CASDGQGVGLANYNEQFF.

This clone was observed a few times. The chain links TRBV19 to TRBJ2-1; a weak D match, TRBD2 (5 bases). The CDR3 totals 16 residues. Germline CDR1 reads LNHDA; CDR2 reads SQIVND (reference sequence). With 5 bases removed from V and 0 bases from J, the gap between germline ends came to 14 bases. The CDR3 region is CASSPERRLSYNEQFF. In DNA, the CDR3 is TGTGCCAGTAGTCCCGAGCGGCGTCTCTCCTACAATGAGCAGTTCTTC.

There are a few counts of this clone. The chain combines TRBV19 with TRBJ2-4; D gene uncertain. Germline CDR1 LNHDA, CDR2 SQIVND (reference sequence). The ends were cut back, 5 bases at V and 0 bases at J, with 11 bases in the middle. There are 15 residues in the CDR3. The CDR3 loop reads CASSPGALAKNIQYF. CDR3 coding DNA: TGTGCCAGTAGTCCCGGAGCGCTAGCCAAAAACATTCAGTACTTC.

CDR3 sequence reads: CASSSSPLREQYF. In DNA, the CDR3 is TGTGCCAGCAGTTCCTCCCCCCTGAGGGAGCAGTACTTC. The chain links TRBV28 to TRBJ2-7; D not resolved. Trimming removed 4 bases from V and 7 bases from J, with 14 bases in between. Germline CDR1 and CDR2: MDHEN and SYDVKM. The CDR3 is 13 amino acids.

The J gene is TRBJ1-2, the V gene TRBV29-1; D might be TRBD1 (6 bases). CDR3 length: 12 residues. V was pared by 7 bases and J by 8 bases, with 17 bases between. The V gene's germline CDR1 is SQVTM and CDR2 ANQGSEA. CDR3 nucleotides: TGCAGCGCCCAACGGACAACAGGGGGCTACACCTTC. Its protein is CSAQRTTGGYTF.

This chain links TRBV30 with TRBJ2-1; D gene unclear. V was clipped by 1 base and J by 6 bases, with 7 bases between them. The germline CDR1 and CDR2 sequences are GTSNPN and SVGIG (reference sequence). The CDR3 totals 12 residues. CDR3 loop: CAWSGALNEQFF. The DNA for the CDR3 is TGTGCCTGGAGTGGGGCTCTCAATGAGCAGTTCTTC. Complete variable domain (other parts from reference TRBV30 and TRBJ2-1): SQTIHQWPATLVQPVGSPLSLECTVEGTSNPNLYWYRQAAGRGLQLLFYSVGIGQISSEVPQNLSASRPQDRQFILSSKKLLLSDSGFYLCAWSGALNEQFFGPGTRLTVL.

In this sample, this clone turned up a few times. The rearrangement links TRBV19 to TRBJ2-2; 13 bases match TRBD2. Per the germline V gene, CDR1 is LNHDA and CDR2 is SQIVND (reference sequence). The ends lost 6 bases at V and 4 bases at J; junction bases unmatched: 8. There are 17 residues in the CDR3. This CDR3 is CASSGTSGNWITGELFF. Here the CDR3 DNA reads TGTGCCAGTAGCGGGACTAGCGGGAATTGGATCACCGGGGAGCTGTTTTTT.

V gene TRBV6-5 combines with J gene TRBJ2-7, with D perhaps TRBD1 (7 bases). V was trimmed by 6 bases and J by 3 bases, leaving 15 bases between them. Germline values: CDR1 MNHEY, CDR2 SVGAGI. The CDR3 is 14 residues long. In DNA form, the CDR3 reads TGTGCCAGCAGCCGGAGGGACAGATACTACGAGCAGTACTTC. Translated: CASSRRDRYYEQYF.

This clone was seen a few times. The V gene is TRBV4-3, the J gene TRBJ1-2; 7 bases line up with TRBD1. In germline, CDR1 is LGHNA, CDR2 YSLEER. Trimming removed 4 bases from V and 2 bases from J; junction bases left unmatched: 4. The CDR3 has 14 residues. The CDR3 is CASSRRDSNYGYTF. In nucleotides, the CDR3 is TGCGCCAGCAGCCGTCGGGACAGCAACTATGGCTACACCTTC.

A single count supports this clone. The genes are TRBV6-5 and TRBJ1-1, with D unresolved. Germline V lookup: CDR1 MNHEY, CDR2 SVGAGI. V lost 0 bases to trimming and J lost 0 bases, with 8 bases between them. The CDR3 is 15 residues long. CDR3 DNA sequence: TGTGCCAGCAGTTACTCAATACATTTGAACACTGAAGCTTTCTTT. It specifies CASSYSIHLNTEAFF.

The chain carries TRBV13 and TRBJ2-1; 9 nucleotides align to TRBD2. There are 17 residues in the CDR3. Trimming took 5 bases from V and 6 from J; bases not matched to a gene: 14. CDR1 is PRHDT and CDR2 is FYEKMQ in the germline V gene (reference sequence). CDR3 bases: TGTGCCAGCAGCCCCCGTATGGGCGGGAGGGCCCTCAATGAGCAGTTCTTC. Its translation: CASSPRMGGRALNEQFF.

This clone has a handful of counts. The rearrangement links TRBV6-5 to TRBJ2-3, with no clear D. The CDR3 consists of 14 residues. Germline CDR1 and CDR2: MNHEY and SVGAGI. Trimming stripped 0 bases from V and 2 bases from J, with 6 bases between. Here the CDR3 reads CASSYSLYTDTQYF. The CDR3 region has the DNA TGTGCCAGCAGTTACTCTCTCTACACAGATACGCAGTATTTT.

The V gene is TRBV29-1, the J gene TRBJ2-5; D might be TRBD1 (5 bases). V dropped 2 bases and J dropped 11 bases, with 21 bases sitting between them. This CDR3 is built from 14 residues. Germline CDR1 is SQVTM and CDR2 is ANQGSEA. The CDR3 bases are TGCAGCGTTGAATCTTGGCAGGGTTTCTATCAGCAGTACTTC. Translation gives CSVESWQGFYQQYF.

This clone has just a few counts. The rearrangement uses TRBV14 and TRBJ2-7; 10 bases are shared with TRBD1. The CDR3 covers 15 residues. After removal of 2 bases from V and 4 bases from J, the junction contained 5 bases not matched to a gene. CDR1 SGHDN and CDR2 FVKESK come from the germline V gene. The CDR3 reads CASSQRTGGRYEQYF. The CDR3 nucleotides read TGTGCCAGCAGCCAAAGGACAGGGGGAAGGTACGAGCAGTACTTC.

This clone has more than one count but fewer than ten. The J gene is TRBJ2-7, the V gene TRBV7-3; a possible D gene is TRBD1 (5 bases). V lost 2 bases, J lost 5 bases, and 19 bases lay in between. The CDR3 covers 16 residues. Germline assignment: CDR1 SGHTA and CDR2 FQGTGA. This chain's CDR3 is CASSLEGPGLVHEQYF. CDR3 sequence (DNA): TGTGCCAGCAGCTTAGAAGGCCCAGGGTTGGTCCACGAGCAGTACTTC.

The V call is TRBV7-2, the J call TRBJ2-1, with D maybe TRBD2 (5 bases). Germline CDR1 reads SGHTA; CDR2 reads FQGNSA. CDR3 length: 13 residues. V lost 4 bases to trimming and J lost 9 bases, with 13 bases between them. The CDR3: CASSSGVGGEQFF. The DNA of the CDR3 is TGTGCCAGCAGCTCCGGAGTAGGAGGTGAGCAGTTCTTC.